The 21 T cell receptor beta chains below come from one sample, sequenced in a study of technical replicates of blood from a handful of donors. The method was immunoSEQ multiplex PCR; TCRdb's version includes in-frame clones alone and lacks a portion of them. The table shows approximately 80,000 clones, with 91% occurring only once. The sequenced sample was T cells isolated from PBMCs. The receptors were sampled from a human donor in good health.

The genes are TRBV14 and TRBJ2-2; TRBD1 agrees at 8 bases. CDR3 length equals 16 residues. V was clipped by 6 bases and J by 1 base; unmatched bases: 7. The V gene's germline CDR1 is SGHDN and CDR2 FVKESK. Here the CDR3 reads CASSLGQGWNTGELFF. The CDR3 DNA reads as TGTGCCAGCAGTCTAGGACAGGGCTGGAACACCGGGGAGCTGTTTTTT.

The chain joins TRBV28 to TRBJ1-6; the D gene is possibly TRBD1 (5 bases). V dropped 4 bases and J dropped 11 bases, with 15 bases sitting between them. The CDR3 runs to 14 residues. From germline, CDR1 is MDHEN and CDR2 SYDVKM. The CDR3 DNA reads TGTGCCAGCAGTTCCCCGGGGGAAGGGGCACCCCTCCACTTT. It translates to CASSSPGEGAPLHF.

The chain carries TRBV19 and TRBJ2-5, with 9 bases aligning to TRBD2. The length of the CDR3 is 16 residues. Looked up from germline, CDR1 is LNHDA and CDR2 is SQIVND (reference sequence). The trim removed 5 bases at V and 2 bases at J, leaving 9 bases unmatched. The CDR3: CASSSRTTSGQETQYF. The CDR3 bases are TGTGCCAGTAGTTCCCGAACGACTAGCGGACAAGAGACCCAGTACTTC.

This chain links TRBV5-1 with TRBJ2-7; 9 bases are a match to TRBD2. The J segment lost 0 bases and the V segment lost 1 base, leaving 5 bases of the junction unmatched. Germline CDR1 and CDR2: SGHRS and YFSETQ. The CDR3 totals 16 residues. The CDR3 region is CASSLWSAGGSYEQYF. CDR3 sequence (DNA): TGCGCCAGCAGCTTGTGGTCAGCGGGGGGCTCCTACGAGCAGTACTTC.

J is TRBJ2-3 and V is TRBV9; D gene uncertain. Germline CDR1 is SGDLS and CDR2 is YYNGEE. V lost 4 bases and J 6 bases, leaving 21 bases between the germline ends. This CDR3 is 16 amino acids long. The CDR3 region is CASSIGGFRAKDTQYF. DNA for the CDR3: TGTGCCAGCAGCATAGGTGGTTTCCGAGCGAAGGATACGCAGTATTTT.

The genes are TRBV9 and TRBJ1-1, with TRBD1 identical over 7 bases. The CDR3 contains 17 residues. Per germline, CDR1 SGDLS and CDR2 YYNGEE. J gave up 4 bases and V 4 bases, and 16 bases lay outside the gene matches. The DNA of the CDR3 is TGTGCCAGCAGCTTTGGAGGGGACAGTTTTGTTGGCACTGAAGCTTTCTTT. It translates to CASSFGGDSFVGTEAFF.

The chain joins TRBV6-1 to TRBJ2-6; D might be TRBD1 (5 bases). The V end was cut by 6 bases, the J end by 2 bases, with 11 bases between. There are 15 residues in the CDR3. Germline V gene data show CDR1 as MNHNS and CDR2 as SASEGT. The CDR3 loop reads CASSDQGTGANVLTF. For the CDR3, the DNA is TGTGCCAGCAGCGACCAGGGTACTGGGGCCAACGTCCTGACTTTC.

This chain links TRBV7-6 with TRBJ2-2, with 7 bases fitting TRBD1. The CDR3 spans 17 residues. V shed 2 bases and J 3 bases; nucleotides not matched to a gene: 9. Germline loops: CDR1 SGHVS, CDR2 FNYEAQ. CDR3 sequence reads: CASSLHRIGTDTGELFF. Here the CDR3 DNA reads TGTGCCAGCAGCTTACACCGAATCGGGACAGACACCGGGGAGCTGTTTTTT.

The V gene is TRBV25-1, the J gene TRBJ2-1; D gene ambiguous. Between the trimmed V and J ends, which lost 3 bases and 2 bases, there was a span of 14 bases. This CDR3 is built from 16 residues. Germline V gene sequence: CDR1 MGHDK, CDR2 SYGVNS. CDR3: CASSDRTGRAYNEQFF. The CDR3 bases are TGTGCCAGCAGTGACCGTACCGGTCGTGCCTACAATGAGCAGTTCTTC.

The CDR3, as DNA: TGCAGTGCTAGAGACCCTGAGACCCAGTACTTC. It yields the protein CSARDPETQYF. The chain couples TRBV20-1 to TRBJ2-5; D remains unclear. Germline-derived CDR1 and CDR2 are DFQATT and SNEGSKA (reference sequence). This CDR3 comprises 11 residues. The germline V and J ends were trimmed by 0 bases and 5 bases, with 4 bases remaining between them.

V gene TRBV5-6 combines with J gene TRBJ2-3; D gene uncertain. V dropped 1 base and J dropped 2 bases, with 14 bases sitting between them. Germline assignment: CDR1 SGHDT and CDR2 YYEEEE. The CDR3 is made up of 16 amino acids. This CDR3 reads CASSLLGLKDTDTQYF. CDR3 in DNA: TGTGCCAGCAGCTTGCTGGGCCTGAAAGACACAGATACGCAGTATTTT.

This chain connects TRBV14 to TRBJ2-3; perhaps TRBD1 as D (5 bases). The CDR3 length is 16 residues. The V end was cut by 5 bases, the J end by 2 bases, with 17 bases between. CDR1 is SGHDN, CDR2 FVKESK, per germline. CDR3 in amino acids: CASSEGSGLFTDTQYF. The CDR3 DNA follows: TGTGCCAGCAGCGAAGGTTCAGGGCTTTTCACAGATACGCAGTATTTT.

The chain is built from TRBV10-3 and TRBJ2-3; 10 bases fit TRBD2. V shed 3 bases and J 2 bases; nucleotides not matched to a gene: 17. The CDR3 has 20 amino acids. Germline V CDR1 and CDR2: ENHRY, SYGVKD. CDR3 nucleotide sequence: TGTGCCATCAGTGAACCGGCTAGCGGGAGAGTCACTCGCGACACAGATACGCAGTATTTT. Its protein product is CAISEPASGRVTRDTDTQYF.

The rearrangement joins TRBV18 to TRBJ1-1, with D tentatively TRBD1 (5 bases). Germline V lookup: CDR1 KGHSH, CDR2 LQKENI. The CDR3 runs to 13 residues. The V end lost 5 bases, the J end lost 0 bases, and 7 bases lay between the germline ends. This CDR3 is CASSLDMNTEAFF. In nucleotides, the CDR3 is TGTGCCAGCTCATTGGACATGAACACTGAAGCTTTCTTT. The whole variable domain, remainder taken from reference TRBV18 and TRBJ1-1, is NAGVMQNPRHLVRRRGQEARLRCSPMKGHSHVYWYRQLPEEGLKFMVYLQKENIIDESGMPKERFSAEFPKEGPSILRIQQVVRGDSAAYFCASSLDMNTEAFFGQGTRLTVV.

A single count supports this clone. This rearrangement joins TRBV5-4 to TRBJ2-3; TRBD2 matches at 13 bases. The CDR3 length is 17 residues. V was pared by 4 bases and J by 2 bases, with 7 bases of the junction left unmatched. The germline gives CDR1 SGHNT, CDR2 YYREEE (reference sequence). The CDR3 region is CASSLKGLAGFTDTQYF. CDR3 nucleotide sequence: TGTGCCAGCAGCCTAAAGGGACTAGCGGGGTTCACAGATACGCAGTATTTT.

The CDR3 reads CATSRVATPGEQYF. The DNA of the CDR3 is TGTGCCACCAGCAGAGTAGCGACTCCCGGGGAGCAGTACTTC. The chain employs TRBV15 and TRBJ2-7, with D possibly matching TRBD2 (5 bases). The CDR3 contains 14 residues. Germline CDR1 LNHNV, CDR2 YYDKDF (reference sequence). V lost 1 base to trimming and J lost 7 bases, with 14 bases between them.

The chain couples TRBV11-2 to TRBJ2-2; tentatively, D is TRBD1 (5 bases). The CDR3 extends over 14 amino acids. Per germline, CDR1 SGHAT and CDR2 FQNNGV. V shed 5 bases and J shed 6 bases, with 13 bases lying between them. The CDR3 nucleotides read TGTGCCAGCAGCGTCATGCAGGGTGCCGGGGAGCTGTTTTTT. Its translation: CASSVMQGAGELFF.

This clone was counted a single time. This chain connects TRBV19 to TRBJ2-1; D perhaps matches TRBD1 (5 bases). This CDR3 is built from 11 residues. The V and J ends lost 10 bases and 9 bases respectively, with 13 bases between them. Germline CDR1 is LNHDA and CDR2 is SQIVND (reference sequence). CDR3 sequence: CATLVGVEQFF. The CDR3, as DNA: TGTGCCACCCTAGTAGGGGTTGAGCAGTTCTTC. Full variable domain (rest looked up from reference TRBV19 and TRBJ2-1): DGGITQSPKYLFRKEGQNVTLSCEQNLNHDAMYWYRQDPGQGLRLIYYSQIVNDFQKGDIAEGYSVSREKKESFPLTVTSAQKNPTAFYLCATLVGVEQFFGPGTRLTVL.

For the CDR3, the DNA is TGTGCCAGCAGCTTGCAGGGGGCAGGAAACACCATATATTTT. Its translation: CASSLQGAGNTIYF. The chain has TRBV5-4 and TRBJ1-3; TRBD1 aligns across 8 bases. CDR3 size: 14 residues. V shed 1 base and J 4 bases; nucleotides not matched to a gene: 1. The germline gives CDR1 SGHNT, CDR2 YYREEE (reference sequence).

The chain links TRBV2 to TRBJ1-5; 8 bases agree with TRBD1. Losses at the gene ends were 2 bases for V and 7 bases for J; bases not matched to a gene: 4. The CDR3 loop spans 14 amino acids. Germline CDR1 reads SNHLY; CDR2 reads FYNNEI. The chain's CDR3 is CASSEMTGEQPQHF. DNA for the CDR3: TGTGCCAGCAGTGAAATGACAGGGGAGCAGCCCCAGCATTTT.

The chain is built from TRBV14 and TRBJ2-7, with 11 nucleotides matching TRBD2. CDR1 and CDR2 (germline): SGHDN, FVKESK. The junction had 9 bases not matched to a gene; V was cut back by 0 bases and J by 5 bases. The CDR3 consists of 17 residues. CDR3 amino acids: CASSQDLTSGVGNEQYF. In nucleotides, the CDR3 is TGTGCCAGCAGCCAAGACCTGACTAGCGGGGTAGGAAACGAGCAGTACTTC.